These 11 T cell receptor beta chains came from one sample sequenced in a study of T cells after yellow fever vaccination. MiXCR, applied by TCRdb to the 5' RACE reads, yields one record per CDR3 protein. The table has 300,000 to 350,000 distinct CDR3 sequences, over 3.5% seen once; the top ten hold 15% to 20%. The material was PBMCs, obtained 15 days after the yellow fever booster vaccination. The receptors derive from a man between 18 and 29 years old who received the YFV17D yellow fever vaccine.

This clonotype has just a few counts. This chain links TRBV5-1 with TRBJ2-2; D is ambiguous. Trimming left V 2 bases short and J 0 bases short, with 8 bases between. CDR1 and CDR2 from the germline V gene are SGHRS and YFSETQ. This CDR3 spans 15 amino acids. The CDR3 is CASSFATTNTGELFF. CDR3 sequence (DNA): TGCGCCAGCAGCTTCGCGACAACGAACACCGGGGAGCTGTTTTTT.

This clonotype came up many times. The J gene is TRBJ1-1, the V gene TRBV7-8; D might be TRBD1 (6 bases). V was cut by 0 bases and J by 4 bases, with 18 bases left in between. CDR3 length: 17 amino acids. Germline CDR1 and CDR2: SGHVS and FQNEAQ. This CDR3 is CASSLAILGRRGTEAFF. In DNA, the CDR3 is TGTGCCAGCAGCTTAGCAATTTTAGGTCGCAGGGGCACTGAAGCTTTCTTT.

The chain combines TRBV5-1 with TRBJ2-1; 9 bases are shared with TRBD1. V shed 2 bases and J 7 bases; nucleotides not matched to a gene: 7. Germline CDR1 reads SGHRS; CDR2 reads YFSETQ. The CDR3 runs 15 residues. The CDR3 DNA reads TGCGCCAGCAGCTTCCGGGACAGGGCGTCGAATGAGCAGTTCTTC. This gives the protein CASSFRDRASNEQFF.

This rearrangement joins TRBV21-1 to TRBJ2-3. TRBV21-1 is assigned pseudogene status. The CDR3 runs to 11 residues. CDR3 nucleotide sequence: TGTGCCAGCAGCAAAGCAGATACGCAGTATTTT. This codes for CASSKADTQYF.

This clonotype has just a few counts. V and J are TRBV27 and TRBJ2-1; 8 bases are shared with TRBD1. V gave up 3 bases and J gave up 9 bases; unmatched junction bases: 7. The length of the CDR3 is 14 residues. Per germline, CDR1 MNHEY and CDR2 SMNVEV (reference sequence). The chain's CDR3 is CASSFARGQGEQFF. CDR3 nucleotides: TGTGCCAGCAGTTTTGCCAGGGGGCAGGGTGAGCAGTTCTTC.

This clonotype appeared many times. This rearrangement joins TRBV28 to TRBJ1-2, with 7 bases that match TRBD1. The germline V gene has CDR1 MDHEN and CDR2 SYDVKM. The CDR3 is made up of 12 amino acids. V lost 7 bases, J lost 8 bases, and 7 bases stayed unmatched. CDR3 sequence (DNA): TGTGCCAGCACTCAGGGGGGCGTAGGCTACACCTTC. Residues: CASTQGGVGYTF.

This clonotype was counted a few times. V usage is TRBV10-3 and J usage is TRBJ2-6; 10 bases align to TRBD1. Germline values: CDR1 ENHRY, CDR2 SYGVKD. V shed 4 bases and J 4 bases; nucleotides not matched to a gene: 4. The CDR3 loop spans 16 amino acids. The CDR3 nucleotides read TGTGCCATCAGTGGACAGGGGGCGCCCGGGGCCAACGTCCTGACTTTC. Its protein is CAISGQGAPGANVLTF.

This clonotype was counted many times. J is TRBJ2-5 and V is TRBV12-3 or TRBV12-4; D gene unclear. The CDR3 runs to 13 residues. V was pared by 4 bases and J by 2 bases, with 8 bases between. The CDR3 bases are TGTGCCAGCAGTTCGAGCCCTCAAGAGACCCAGTACTTC. It translates to CASSSSPQETQYF.

This clonotype was observed a handful of times. The chain combines TRBV4-3 with TRBJ2-1; 10 nucleotides agree with TRBD2. V lost 4 bases and J lost 6; bases outside the gene matches: 6. The CDR3 is made up of 15 amino acids. CDR1 is LGHNA and CDR2 is YSLEER in the germline V gene. CDR3 DNA sequence: TGCGCCAGCAGCCCGCTGGGACTAGCGATCAATGAGCAGTTCTTC. Translation gives CASSPLGLAINEQFF.

This clonotype has more than one count but fewer than ten. CDR3 loop: CASSPDLGETQYF. The CDR3, as DNA: TGTGCCAGCAGCCCGGACCTTGGAGAGACCCAGTACTTC. The V gene is TRBV27, the J gene TRBJ2-5, with D hard to call. Germline CDR1 reads MNHEY; CDR2 reads SMNVEV (reference sequence). The CDR3 loop spans 13 amino acids. V dropped 6 bases and J dropped 4 bases, with 12 bases sitting between them.

This clonotype was recorded a few times. The chain is built from TRBV27 and TRBJ2-4; TRBD2 matches at 9 bases. The CDR3 has 19 amino acids. V lost 4 bases and J lost 7; bases outside the gene matches: 20. The V gene's germline CDR1 is MNHEY and CDR2 SMNVEV (reference sequence). CDR3 amino acids: CASSSRLGFAAGGRNIQYF. Here the CDR3 DNA reads TGTGCCAGCAGTTCGCGGTTGGGGTTCGCAGCGGGGGGTCGGAACATTCAGTACTTC.